What follows are 31 T cell receptor beta chains derived from one specimen sequenced in a study of a mutant IDH1 vaccine in newly diagnosed glioma. These receptors lack a known antigen. Method: immunoSEQ multiplex PCR; TCRdb's copy keeps in-frame clones and lacks some. The sample has tens of thousands of clones, about 88% seen once. Documented time point: week 11, during vaccination. One vaccine dose held 300 ug of mutant IDH1 20-mer peptide and came with topical imiquimod. The source was PBMCs, collected from a glioma patient whose treatment included an IDH1 peptide vaccine. These receptors were taken from a woman in her forties or fifties with glioma.

The CDR3 DNA sequence: TGTGCCAGCAGCTTAGATTCCGGCCGAACCTACGAGCAGTACTTC. As protein: CASSLDSGRTYEQYF. The genes are TRBV7-2 and TRBJ2-7; D unresolved. This CDR3 has 15 amino acids. Germline V gene data show CDR1 as SGHTA and CDR2 as FQGNSA. V was trimmed by 1 base and J by 2 bases, leaving 12 bases between them. The variable domain in full, completed from reference TRBV7-2 and TRBJ2-7, reads GAGVSQSPSNKVTEKGKDVELRCDPISGHTALYWYRQSLGQGLEFLIYFQGNSAPDKSGLPSDRFSAERTGGSVSTLTIQRTQQEDSAVYLCASSLDSGRTYEQYFGPGTRLTVT.

The chain carries TRBV5-4 and TRBJ1-1; unclear D gene. V was pared by 7 bases and J by 9 bases, with 25 bases between. The length of the CDR3 is 15 residues. Germline CDR1 and CDR2: SGHNT and YYREEE (reference sequence). CDR3 loop: CASGGPTLSMPKAFF. The CDR3 DNA follows: TGTGCCAGCGGCGGACCCACTCTATCGATGCCGAAAGCTTTCTTT.

J is TRBJ2-7 and V is TRBV9, with D uncertain. The length of the CDR3 is 14 residues. Germline lookup yields CDR1 SGDLS and CDR2 YYNGEE. The V end was cut by 0 bases, the J end by 10 bases, with 17 bases between. CDR3 region: CASSVEVGPGFQYF. In DNA form, the CDR3 reads TGTGCCAGCAGCGTAGAGGTAGGGCCTGGGTTCCAGTACTTC.

This chain links TRBV5-5 with TRBJ1-2; 7 bases match TRBD1. CDR1 is SGHKS, CDR2 YYEKEE, per germline (reference sequence). CDR3 length: 13 amino acids. The trim removed 5 bases at V and 4 bases at J, leaving 5 bases unmatched. CDR3 coding DNA: TGTGCCAGCAGGGAGGGACAGCCCTATGGCTACACCTTC. Translation gives CASREGQPYGYTF.

Concerning this clone: This sample includes further DNA sequences coding for the same CDR3. The chain joins TRBV9 to TRBJ2-2; no definite D call. This CDR3 spans 11 amino acids. V gave up 8 bases and J gave up 7 bases, with 9 bases separating them. CDR1 is SGDLS, CDR2 YYNGEE, per germline. The CDR3 DNA follows: TGTGCCAGTTTGGGTGGCGGGGAGCTGTTTTTT. Translation: CASLGGGELFF.

The chain couples TRBV9 to TRBJ1-6; D call uncertain. Trimming left V 3 bases short and J 0 bases short, with 10 bases between. Germline loops: CDR1 SGDLS, CDR2 YYNGEE. The CDR3 spans 16 residues. The CDR3, as DNA: TGTGCCAGCAGCGCTCAGCACAGCTCCTATAATTCACCCCTCCACTTT. Amino acid sequence: CASSAQHSSYNSPLHF.

J is TRBJ1-6 and V is TRBV25-1, with 8 nucleotides matching TRBD1. CDR1 is MGHDK and CDR2 is SYGVNS in the germline V gene. V lost 3 bases, J lost 9 bases, and 4 bases stayed unmatched. The length of the CDR3 is 14 residues. The CDR3 DNA reads as TGTGCCAGCAGTGAGTGGCAGGGGGCTTCACCCCTCCACTTT. Its translation is CASSEWQGASPLHF.

The rearrangement links TRBV28 to TRBJ1-5; 8 bases match TRBD1. The junction had 2 bases not matched to a gene; V was cut back by 3 bases and J by 7 bases. The CDR3 runs to 13 residues. Germline assignment: CDR1 MDHEN and CDR2 SYDVKM. In DNA, the CDR3 is TGTGCCAGCAGTTTGACAGGGGCGCAGCCCCAGCATTTT. This translates into CASSLTGAQPQHF.

The V call is TRBV19, the J call TRBJ1-5, with D unclear. V was shortened by 6 bases and J by 2 bases, with 11 bases between the two germline ends. Germline assignment: CDR1 LNHDA and CDR2 SQIVND (reference sequence). The CDR3 loop spans 14 amino acids. The CDR3 DNA reads TGTGCCAGTAGAAACGTGGGAGGCAATCAGCCCCAGCATTTT. This translates into CASRNVGGNQPQHF.

The chain combines TRBV15 with TRBJ2-4; D is unresolved. CDR1 and CDR2 (germline): LNHNV, YYDKDF (reference sequence). The CDR3 is 13 amino acids. The V end was cut by 5 bases, the J end by 1 base, with 6 bases between. The CDR3 DNA reads as TGTGCCACCAGCCTGGGGGCCAAAAACATTCAGTACTTC. This gives the protein CATSLGAKNIQYF.

V usage is TRBV5-1 and J usage is TRBJ2-6; D gene uncertain. This CDR3 comprises 16 residues. The V end lost 5 bases, the J end lost 2 bases, and 14 bases lay between the germline ends. Germline CDR1 and CDR2: SGHRS and YFSETQ. The CDR3 protein is CASRPTDGAGANVLTF. The CDR3 coding sequence is TGCGCCAGCAGGCCTACAGACGGCGCTGGGGCCAACGTCCTGACTTTC. Drawing the rest from reference TRBV5-1 and TRBJ2-6, the complete variable domain is KAGVTQTPRYLIKTRGQQVTLSCSPISGHRSVSWYQQTPGQGLQFLFEYFSETQRNKGNFPGRFSGRQFSNSRSEMNVSTLELGDSALYLCASRPTDGAGANVLTFGAGSRLTVL.

The chain uses TRBV7-9 and TRBJ2-7, with D maybe TRBD1 (5 bases). The ends were cut back, 5 bases at V and 3 bases at J, with 8 bases in the middle. CDR1 SEHNR and CDR2 FQNEAQ come from the germline V gene (reference sequence). CDR3 size: 12 residues. The CDR3 bases are TGTGCCAGCAGCCGTACAGGCTACGAGCAGTACTTC. It translates to CASSRTGYEQYF.

The CDR3: CASRLRGGGGDTQYF. The CDR3 coding sequence is TGTGCCAGCAGGCTCCGGGGGGGCGGGGGAGATACGCAGTATTTT. The chain employs TRBV6-6 and TRBJ2-3; TRBD2 matches 8 bases. V shed 6 bases and J 5 bases; nucleotides not matched to a gene: 10. The CDR3 totals 15 residues. Germline V gene sequence: CDR1 MNHNY, CDR2 SVGAGI (reference sequence).

This chain uses TRBV6-5 with TRBJ1-1, with D unclear. Germline CDR1 MNHEY, CDR2 SVGAGI. This CDR3 contains 15 residues. Between the trimmed V and J ends, which lost 4 bases and 0 bases, there was a span of 12 bases. CDR3 DNA sequence: TGTGCCAGCAGTTCAGGTCCAGCTATGAACACTGAAGCTTTCTTT. Protein product: CASSSGPAMNTEAFF.

This clone appeared a single time. This chain connects TRBV7-5 to TRBJ2-1; the table's TRBD2 call for D was not verified on the DNA. TRBV7-5 is tagged as a pseudogene. The CDR3 loop spans 17 amino acids. This CDR3 reads CVRSLTSGTVSYNEQFF. DNA of the CDR3: TGTGTCAGAAGCTTAACTAGCGGGACCGTCTCCTACAATGAGCAGTTCTTC.

This chain joins TRBV4-2 and TRBJ1-6; 8 positions match TRBD1. J gave up 5 bases and V 4 bases, and 4 bases lay outside the gene matches. The CDR3 is 15 amino acids. CDR1 and CDR2 from the germline V gene are LGHNA and YNFKEQ. The CDR3 sequence is CASSPGQGDNSPLHF. CDR3 DNA sequence: TGTGCCAGCAGCCCAGGACAGGGAGATAATTCACCCCTCCACTTT.

The chain has TRBV30 and TRBJ2-7; no clear D. V lost 1 base to trimming and J lost 9 bases, with 13 bases between them. The length of the CDR3 is 12 residues. The germline CDR1 and CDR2 sequences are GTSNPN and SVGIG (reference sequence). The DNA of the CDR3 is TGTGCCTGGAGTGCCCGGATGAACGGGCAGTACTTC. Its translation: CAWSARMNGQYF.

The V and J genes are TRBV14 and TRBJ2-1; D is ambiguous. CDR1 and CDR2 from the germline V gene are SGHDN and FVKESK. The CDR3 runs 12 residues. V lost 4 bases to trimming and J lost 2 bases, with 3 bases between them. The CDR3 DNA sequence: TGTGCCAGCAGCCCCACCTACAATGAGCAGTTCTTC. Protein sequence: CASSPTYNEQFF.

This chain connects TRBV9 to TRBJ1-1; D gene unclear. V shed 1 base and J shed 2 bases, with 6 bases lying between them. CDR3 length equals 13 residues. CDR1 is SGDLS and CDR2 is YYNGEE in the germline V gene. CDR3 sequence: CASSVYPNTEAFF. The CDR3 nucleotides are TGTGCCAGCAGCGTATACCCCAACACTGAAGCTTTCTTT.

The chain uses TRBV5-4 and TRBJ2-7; D is perhaps TRBD1 (7 bases). Germline lookup yields CDR1 SGHNT and CDR2 YYREEE (reference sequence). This CDR3 is 14 amino acids long. V was shortened by 4 bases and J by 1 base, with 12 bases between the two germline ends. CDR3 in DNA: TGTGCCAGCAGCCCCCAGGGGGGTTCCTACGAGCAGTACTTC. Protein: CASSPQGGSYEQYF.

The chain has TRBV5-5 and TRBJ1-6; 7 nucleotides agree with TRBD1. The CDR3 has 16 residues. The trim removed 2 bases at V and 8 bases at J, leaving 10 bases unmatched. Germline V gene data show CDR1 as SGHKS and CDR2 as YYEKEE (reference sequence). The CDR3 nucleotides read TGTGCCAGCAGCTTACGCCGGGACAGCCTAGATTCACCCCTCCACTTT. Protein: CASSLRRDSLDSPLHF.

The chain employs TRBV18 and TRBJ2-5, with a tentative D call TRBD1 (6 bases). V lost 2 bases and J 2 bases, leaving 9 bases between the germline ends. Germline-derived CDR1 and CDR2 are KGHSH and LQKENI. The CDR3 is 14 amino acids. The CDR3: CASSPSDRQETQYF. In DNA, the CDR3 is TGTGCCAGCTCACCATCCGACAGGCAAGAGACCCAGTACTTC.

The chain has TRBV14 and TRBJ1-2, with D maybe TRBD1 (6 bases). The CDR3 extends over 15 amino acids. The germline V gene has CDR1 SGHDN and CDR2 FVKESK. Trimming cost V 5 bases and J 6 bases, with 19 bases left between them. DNA for the CDR3: TGTGCCAGCAGCGAGTTCGTGGGGGCGGAACATGGCTACACCTTC. Protein sequence: CASSEFVGAEHGYTF.

The genes are TRBV13 and TRBJ1-1; weak D call: TRBD1 (5 bases). The CDR3 totals 14 residues. V lost 5 bases and J 8 bases, leaving 18 bases between the germline ends. The germline gives CDR1 PRHDT, CDR2 FYEKMQ (reference sequence). The DNA of the CDR3 is TGTGCCAGCAGCCGCACCTTGCAGGGCGGGGAAGCTTTCTTT. Translating it yields CASSRTLQGGEAFF. Variable domain in full (rest from reference TRBV13 and TRBJ1-1): AAGVIQSPRHLIKEKRETATLKCYPIPRHDTVYWYQQGPGQDPQFLISFYEKMQSDKGSIPDRFSAQQFSDYHSELNMSSLELGDSALYFCASSRTLQGGEAFFGQGTRLTVV.

The rearrangement links TRBV9 to TRBJ1-2; D possibly corresponds to TRBD1 (6 bases). CDR1 SGDLS and CDR2 YYNGEE come from the germline V gene. The CDR3 is made up of 15 amino acids. Trimming pared 0 bases from V and 8 bases from J, leaving 17 bases between. The CDR3 reads CASSVDQGRSSGYTF. CDR3 DNA sequence: TGTGCCAGCAGCGTAGACCAGGGGCGTTCGTCGGGCTACACCTTC.

The rearrangement uses TRBV18 and TRBJ1-2; 8 nucleotides agree with TRBD1. The CDR3 loop spans 14 amino acids. Germline assignment: CDR1 KGHSH and CDR2 LQKENI. V shed 6 bases, J shed 4 bases, and the junction held 7 bases outside the gene matches. This CDR3 reads CASSVGQGPYGYTF. The DNA of the CDR3 is TGTGCCAGCTCCGTAGGACAGGGACCCTATGGCTACACCTTC.

This rearrangement joins TRBV7-2 to TRBJ1-5; D remains ambiguous. The CDR3 runs 13 residues. Germline V lookup: CDR1 SGHTA, CDR2 FQGNSA. V was cut by 1 base and J by 10 bases, with 11 bases left in between. The CDR3: CASSLGRVEPQHF. CDR3 nucleotides: TGTGCCAGCAGCTTAGGTCGGGTAGAACCCCAGCATTTT.

In its sample, this clone was seen a few times. This sequence joins TRBV18 and TRBJ1-6; D possibly corresponds to TRBD1 (6 bases). V was cut by 6 bases and J by 7 bases, with 13 bases left in between. The CDR3 runs to 14 residues. In germline, CDR1 is KGHSH, CDR2 LQKENI. The CDR3 coding sequence is TGTGCCAGCTCGCCTGGACAGACGAATTCACCCCTCCACTTT. This sequence encodes CASSPGQTNSPLHF.

This clone has just one count. The genes are TRBV20-1 and TRBJ1-1; D remains unclear. Trimming took 6 bases from V and 7 from J, leaving 6 bases between them. Germline values: CDR1 DFQATT, CDR2 SNEGSKA (reference sequence). The CDR3 totals 9 residues. For the CDR3, the DNA is TGCAGTGCCGTGAGTGAAGCTTTCTTT. It codes for CSAVSEAFF.

The rearrangement links TRBV18 to TRBJ2-7; 7 nucleotides align to TRBD1. The CDR3 runs 15 residues. V shed 3 bases, J shed 6 bases, and the junction held 11 bases outside the gene matches. Germline assignment: CDR1 KGHSH and CDR2 LQKENI. CDR3 sequence: CASSPQAGGEREQYF. CDR3 coding DNA: TGTGCCAGCTCACCTCAGGCAGGGGGTGAGCGCGAGCAGTACTTC.

The V and J genes are TRBV30 and TRBJ1-6; TRBD1 is a possible D gene (5 bases). Trimming shortened V by 5 bases and J by 7 bases, and 15 bases separated the two germline ends. CDR1 and CDR2 from the germline V gene are GTSNPN and SVGIG (reference sequence). The CDR3 sequence is 14 residues long. The CDR3, as DNA: TGTGCCTGGGGGGCGGGACTGGGGAATTCACCCCTCCACTTT. Translation: CAWGAGLGNSPLHF.